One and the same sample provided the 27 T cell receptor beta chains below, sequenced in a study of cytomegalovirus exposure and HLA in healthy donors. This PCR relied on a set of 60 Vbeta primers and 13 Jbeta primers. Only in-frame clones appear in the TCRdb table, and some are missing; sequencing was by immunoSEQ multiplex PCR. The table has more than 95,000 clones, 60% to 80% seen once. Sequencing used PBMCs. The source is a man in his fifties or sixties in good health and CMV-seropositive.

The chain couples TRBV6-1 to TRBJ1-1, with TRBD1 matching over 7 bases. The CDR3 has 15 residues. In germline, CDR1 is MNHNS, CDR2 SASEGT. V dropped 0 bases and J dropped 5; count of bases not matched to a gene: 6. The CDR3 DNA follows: TGTGCCAGCAGTGAAGCGGGAGCAGGGGGGACTGAAGCTTTCTTT. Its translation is CASSEAGAGGTEAFF.

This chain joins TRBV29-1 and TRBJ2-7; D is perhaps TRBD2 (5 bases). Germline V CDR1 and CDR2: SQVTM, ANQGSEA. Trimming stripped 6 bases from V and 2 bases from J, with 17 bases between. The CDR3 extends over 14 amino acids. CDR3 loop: CSVVFTGYTYEQYF. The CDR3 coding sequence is TGCAGCGTCGTGTTTACGGGGTACACCTACGAGCAGTACTTC.

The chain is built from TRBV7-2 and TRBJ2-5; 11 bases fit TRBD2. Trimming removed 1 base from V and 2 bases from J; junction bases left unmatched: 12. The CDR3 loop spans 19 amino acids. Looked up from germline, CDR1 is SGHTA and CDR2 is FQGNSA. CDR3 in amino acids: CASSLGGSSGRRGQETQYF. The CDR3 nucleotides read TGTGCCAGCAGCTTAGGAGGGTCTAGCGGGAGGCGGGGGCAAGAGACCCAGTACTTC.

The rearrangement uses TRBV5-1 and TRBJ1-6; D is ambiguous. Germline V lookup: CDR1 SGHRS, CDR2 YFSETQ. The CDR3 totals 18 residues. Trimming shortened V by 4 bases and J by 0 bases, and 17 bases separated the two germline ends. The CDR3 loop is CASSPGAGWDSYNSPLHF. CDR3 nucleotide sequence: TGCGCCAGCAGCCCTGGAGCGGGTTGGGACTCCTATAATTCACCCCTCCACTTT.

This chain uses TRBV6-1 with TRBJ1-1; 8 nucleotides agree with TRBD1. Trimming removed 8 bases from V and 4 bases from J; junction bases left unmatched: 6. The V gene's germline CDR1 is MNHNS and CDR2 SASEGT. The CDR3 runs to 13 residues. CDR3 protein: CASAGQATTEAFF. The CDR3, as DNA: TGTGCCAGCGCGGGACAGGCAACCACTGAAGCTTTCTTT.

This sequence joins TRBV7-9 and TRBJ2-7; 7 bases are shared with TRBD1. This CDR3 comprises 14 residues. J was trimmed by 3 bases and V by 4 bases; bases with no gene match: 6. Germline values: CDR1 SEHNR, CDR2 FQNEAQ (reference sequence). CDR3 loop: CASSSGQNHYEQYF. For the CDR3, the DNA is TGTGCCAGCAGCTCGGGACAGAACCACTACGAGCAGTACTTC.

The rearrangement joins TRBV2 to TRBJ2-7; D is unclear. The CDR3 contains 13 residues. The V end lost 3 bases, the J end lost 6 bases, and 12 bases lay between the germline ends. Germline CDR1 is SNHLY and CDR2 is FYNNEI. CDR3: CASSEGTWSEQYF. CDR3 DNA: TGTGCCAGCAGTGAGGGCACATGGTCCGAGCAGTACTTC.

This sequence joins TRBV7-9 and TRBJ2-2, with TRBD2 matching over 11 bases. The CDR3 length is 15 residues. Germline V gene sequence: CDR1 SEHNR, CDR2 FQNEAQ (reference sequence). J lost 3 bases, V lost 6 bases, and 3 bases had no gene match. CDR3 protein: CASRGTSGDTGELFF. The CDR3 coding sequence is TGTGCCAGCAGGGGGACTAGCGGTGACACCGGGGAGCTGTTTTTT.

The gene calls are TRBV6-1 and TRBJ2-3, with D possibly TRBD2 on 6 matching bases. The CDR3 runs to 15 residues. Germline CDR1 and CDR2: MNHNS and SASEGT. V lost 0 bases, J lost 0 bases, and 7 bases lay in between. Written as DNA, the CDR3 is TGTGCCAGCAGTGAAGCAAGCGGGAGCACAGATACGCAGTATTTT. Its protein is CASSEASGSTDTQYF.

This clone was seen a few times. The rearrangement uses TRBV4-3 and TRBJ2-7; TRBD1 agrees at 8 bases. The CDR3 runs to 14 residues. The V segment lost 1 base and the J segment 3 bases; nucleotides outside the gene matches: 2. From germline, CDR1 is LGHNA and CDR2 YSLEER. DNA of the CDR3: TGCGCCAGCAGCCAAGGGACAGGGAACTACGAGCAGTACTTC. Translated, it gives CASSQGTGNYEQYF.

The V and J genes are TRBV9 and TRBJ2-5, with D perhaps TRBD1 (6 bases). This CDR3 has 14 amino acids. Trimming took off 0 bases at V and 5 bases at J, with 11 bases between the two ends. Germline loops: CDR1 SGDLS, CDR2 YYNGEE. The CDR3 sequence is CASSVGQALETQYF. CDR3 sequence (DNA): TGTGCCAGCAGCGTAGGACAGGCCCTCGAGACCCAGTACTTC.

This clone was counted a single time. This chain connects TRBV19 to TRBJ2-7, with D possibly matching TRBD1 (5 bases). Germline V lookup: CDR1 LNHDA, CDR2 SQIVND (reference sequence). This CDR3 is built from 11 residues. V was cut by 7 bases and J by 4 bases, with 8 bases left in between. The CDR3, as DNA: TGTGCCAGTAAGGGGCGGTACGAGCAGTACTTC. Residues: CASKGRYEQYF.

The CDR3, as DNA: TGTGCCAGCAGCCACCACGGGGAAGATGGCGAGACCCAGTACTTC. The encoded protein is CASSHHGEDGETQYF. The chain employs TRBV14 and TRBJ2-5; TRBD2 is a possible D gene (5 bases). Trimming took 3 bases from V and 5 from J, leaving 16 bases between them. Germline-derived CDR1 and CDR2 are SGHDN and FVKESK. This CDR3 has 15 residues.

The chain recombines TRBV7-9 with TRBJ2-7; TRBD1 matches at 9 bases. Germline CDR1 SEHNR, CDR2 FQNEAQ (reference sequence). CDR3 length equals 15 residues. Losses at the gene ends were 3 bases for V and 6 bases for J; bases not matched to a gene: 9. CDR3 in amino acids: CASSLAMDRGGEQYF. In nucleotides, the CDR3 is TGTGCCAGCAGCTTGGCTATGGACAGGGGAGGCGAGCAGTACTTC.

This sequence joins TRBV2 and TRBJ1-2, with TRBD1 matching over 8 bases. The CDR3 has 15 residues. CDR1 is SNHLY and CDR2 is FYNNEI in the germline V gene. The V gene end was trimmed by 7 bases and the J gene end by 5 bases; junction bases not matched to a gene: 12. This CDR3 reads CASTSQGEEWYGYTF. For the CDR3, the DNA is TGTGCCAGCACCTCACAGGGGGAAGAATGGTATGGCTACACCTTC.

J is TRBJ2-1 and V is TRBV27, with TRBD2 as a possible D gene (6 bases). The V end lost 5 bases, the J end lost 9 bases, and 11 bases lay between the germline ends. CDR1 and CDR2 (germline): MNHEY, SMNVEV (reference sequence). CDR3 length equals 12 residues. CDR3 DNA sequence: TGTGCCAGCAGTCCGACTAGAGGTGAGCAGTTCTTC. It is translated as CASSPTRGEQFF.

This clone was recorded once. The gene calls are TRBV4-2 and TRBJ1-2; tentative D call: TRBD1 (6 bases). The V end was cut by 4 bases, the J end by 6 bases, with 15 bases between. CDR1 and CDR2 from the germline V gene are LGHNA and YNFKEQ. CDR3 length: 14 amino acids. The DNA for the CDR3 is TGTGCCAGCAGCCCATCCTCAGGGGCGGATGGCTACACCTTC. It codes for CASSPSSGADGYTF.

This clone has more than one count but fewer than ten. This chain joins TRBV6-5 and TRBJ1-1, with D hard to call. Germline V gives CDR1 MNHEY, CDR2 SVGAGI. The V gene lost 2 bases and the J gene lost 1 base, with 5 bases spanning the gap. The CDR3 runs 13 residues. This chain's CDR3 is CASSYNRNTEAFF. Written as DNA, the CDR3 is TGTGCCAGCAGTTACAACAGGAACACTGAAGCTTTCTTT.

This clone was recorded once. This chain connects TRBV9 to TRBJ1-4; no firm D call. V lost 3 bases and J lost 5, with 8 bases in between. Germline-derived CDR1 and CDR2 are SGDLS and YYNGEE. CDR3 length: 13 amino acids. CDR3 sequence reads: CASSGSENEKLFF. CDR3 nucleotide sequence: TGTGCCAGCAGCGGATCGGAGAATGAAAAACTGTTTTTT. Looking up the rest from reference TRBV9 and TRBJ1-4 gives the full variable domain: DSGVTQTPKHLITATGQRVTLRCSPRSGDLSVYWYQQSLDQGLQFLIQYYNGEERAKGNILERFSAQQFPDLHSELNLSSLELGDSALYFCASSGSENEKLFFGSGTQLSVL.

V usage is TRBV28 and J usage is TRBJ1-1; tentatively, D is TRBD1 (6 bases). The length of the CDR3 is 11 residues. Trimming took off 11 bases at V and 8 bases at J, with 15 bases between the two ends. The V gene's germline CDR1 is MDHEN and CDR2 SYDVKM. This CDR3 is CAAQGSPEAFF. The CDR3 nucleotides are TGTGCCGCCCAGGGGAGCCCCGAAGCTTTCTTT.

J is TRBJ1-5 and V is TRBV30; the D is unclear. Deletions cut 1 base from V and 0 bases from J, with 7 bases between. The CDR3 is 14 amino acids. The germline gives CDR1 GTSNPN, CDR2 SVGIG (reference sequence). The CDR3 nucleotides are TGTGCCTGGAGTGGAGGGAATAGCAATCAGCCCCAGCATTTT. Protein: CAWSGGNSNQPQHF.

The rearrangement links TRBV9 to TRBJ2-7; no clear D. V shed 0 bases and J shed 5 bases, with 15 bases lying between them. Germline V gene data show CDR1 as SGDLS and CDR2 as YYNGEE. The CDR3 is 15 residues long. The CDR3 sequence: CASSVAPAPRNEQYF. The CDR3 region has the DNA TGTGCCAGCAGCGTAGCGCCAGCCCCCAGGAACGAGCAGTACTTC.

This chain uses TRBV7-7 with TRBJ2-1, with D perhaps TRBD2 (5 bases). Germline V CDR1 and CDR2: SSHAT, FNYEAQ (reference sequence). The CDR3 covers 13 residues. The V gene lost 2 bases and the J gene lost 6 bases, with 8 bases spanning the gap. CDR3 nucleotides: TGTGCCAGCAGCTTAACGAGGGTCAATGAGCAGTTCTTC. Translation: CASSLTRVNEQFF.

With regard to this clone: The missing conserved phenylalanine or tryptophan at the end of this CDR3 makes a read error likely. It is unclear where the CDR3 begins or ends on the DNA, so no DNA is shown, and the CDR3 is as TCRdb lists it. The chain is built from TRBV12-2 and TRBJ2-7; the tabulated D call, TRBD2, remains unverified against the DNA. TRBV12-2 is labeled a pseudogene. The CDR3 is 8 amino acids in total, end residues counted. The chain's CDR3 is CASRLAFP.

CDR3 in DNA: TGTGCCAGCAGCAGAGGACTAGCGGGGAGCTCTGGGGCCAACGTCCTGACTTTC. It translates to CASSRGLAGSSGANVLTF. The chain links TRBV11-2 to TRBJ2-6; TRBD2 aligns across 12 bases. The ends lost 5 bases at V and 0 bases at J; junction bases unmatched: 5. Looked up from germline, CDR1 is SGHAT and CDR2 is FQNNGV. This CDR3 contains 18 residues.

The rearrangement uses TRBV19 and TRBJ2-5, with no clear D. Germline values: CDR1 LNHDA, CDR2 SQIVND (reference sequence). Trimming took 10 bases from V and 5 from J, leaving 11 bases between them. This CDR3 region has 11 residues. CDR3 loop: CATRKEETQYF. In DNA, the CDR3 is TGTGCCACCAGAAAGGAGGAGACCCAGTACTTC.

CDR3 coding DNA: TGCGCCAGCAGCCCCTTCAGGGCTGGGGCCAACGTCCTGACTTTC. It translates to CASSPFRAGANVLTF. The chain recombines TRBV5-1 with TRBJ2-6, with a weak D call TRBD1 (5 bases). The germline V gene has CDR1 SGHRS and CDR2 YFSETQ. Trimming took 4 bases from V and 2 from J, leaving 10 bases between them. The CDR3 spans 15 residues.